This T cell receptor beta chain emerged from a study of blood T cell repertoires in COVID-19. At the level of the study: Acute and convalescent COVID-19 specimens originated in the United States, Italy and Spain.

From germline, CDR1 is KGHDR and CDR2 SFDVKD. The CDR3 runs 16 residues. The data were produced by immunoSEQ multiplex PCR, yet TCRdb's version contains in-frame clones alone and is incomplete. The sample lists roughly 350,000 clones, around nine tenths occurring once. About this clone: The junction differs from germline at one of its ends, possibly a read error.

This chain connects TRBV24-1 to TRBJ2-1; TRBD2 matches 8 bases. The sample comprised peripheral blood. This TCR derives from a woman between 70 and 85 years old with COVID-19, enrolled during active disease. The CDR3 region is CATSDLGAGVPNKQFF. The CDR3 nucleotides are TGTGCCACCAGTGATTTAGGAGCGGGGGTCCCCAATAAGCAGTTCTTC.